This TCR beta chain was obtained from a study of OX40 agonist ivuxolimab in advanced cancers. Patients with a history of autoimmune disease or on systemic immunosuppression were excluded. With baseline, cycle 4 day 1, and cycle 7 day 1 as timepoints, blood was sampled. Here immunoSEQ multiplex PCR was the method, and the copy in TCRdb shows in-frame clones only, minus some. Of fewer than 70,000 clones listed, roughly nine tenths are singletons. From germline, CDR1 is MGHRA and CDR2 YSYEKL. This CDR3 region has 15 residues. V was clipped by 3 bases and J by 6 bases, with 15 bases between them. The V gene is TRBV4-1, the J gene TRBJ2-1, with D hard to call. Sequences were derived from CD4+ or CD8+ T cells sorted from blood, sampled in a trial of the OX40 agonist ivuxolimab. The source is an adult with an advanced solid tumor such as melanoma, head and neck, liver or kidney cancer. The CDR3 DNA sequence: TGCGCCAGCAGCCATATCGATAGTCCCTCCAATGAGCAGTTCTTC. Its protein product is CASSHIDSPSNEQFF.